The present TCR beta chain was sequenced within a study of T-cell reconstitution after alpha-beta-depleted transplantation in children. Findings of the study overall: Newly produced T cells mostly accounted for T-cell counts and diversity one year post-transplant. Where alpha-beta T cells came from about two months after transplant was reportedly several hundred expanded graft clones.

The CDR3 loop spans 12 amino acids. Germline CDR1 SNHLY, CDR2 FYNNEI. For TCRbeta, the library was prepared with unique molecular identifiers. Each CDR3 protein is one row after TCRdb ran MiXCR on the PCR reads. The data contain more than 85,000 distinct CDR3 sequences, around 6.1% of them singletons. About this clonotype: As yet, its antigen is unknown. A much bigger clone sits one base away, suggesting this may be a read error.

The origin of this receptor is a female patient between 2 and 15 years old who had a stem cell transplant for Fanconi anemia, so the T cells may come from the graft donor. The starting material was PBMCs, mostly from graft donor cells, obtained 60 days after TCRalphabeta/CD19-depleted stem cell transplant. The rearrangement joins TRBV2 to TRBJ2-1; TRBD2 agrees at 9 bases. The CDR3 sequence: CVSTAWGSGRFF. As DNA, the CDR3 is TGTGTCAGCACCGCTTGGGGTAGCGGGAGGTTCTTC.